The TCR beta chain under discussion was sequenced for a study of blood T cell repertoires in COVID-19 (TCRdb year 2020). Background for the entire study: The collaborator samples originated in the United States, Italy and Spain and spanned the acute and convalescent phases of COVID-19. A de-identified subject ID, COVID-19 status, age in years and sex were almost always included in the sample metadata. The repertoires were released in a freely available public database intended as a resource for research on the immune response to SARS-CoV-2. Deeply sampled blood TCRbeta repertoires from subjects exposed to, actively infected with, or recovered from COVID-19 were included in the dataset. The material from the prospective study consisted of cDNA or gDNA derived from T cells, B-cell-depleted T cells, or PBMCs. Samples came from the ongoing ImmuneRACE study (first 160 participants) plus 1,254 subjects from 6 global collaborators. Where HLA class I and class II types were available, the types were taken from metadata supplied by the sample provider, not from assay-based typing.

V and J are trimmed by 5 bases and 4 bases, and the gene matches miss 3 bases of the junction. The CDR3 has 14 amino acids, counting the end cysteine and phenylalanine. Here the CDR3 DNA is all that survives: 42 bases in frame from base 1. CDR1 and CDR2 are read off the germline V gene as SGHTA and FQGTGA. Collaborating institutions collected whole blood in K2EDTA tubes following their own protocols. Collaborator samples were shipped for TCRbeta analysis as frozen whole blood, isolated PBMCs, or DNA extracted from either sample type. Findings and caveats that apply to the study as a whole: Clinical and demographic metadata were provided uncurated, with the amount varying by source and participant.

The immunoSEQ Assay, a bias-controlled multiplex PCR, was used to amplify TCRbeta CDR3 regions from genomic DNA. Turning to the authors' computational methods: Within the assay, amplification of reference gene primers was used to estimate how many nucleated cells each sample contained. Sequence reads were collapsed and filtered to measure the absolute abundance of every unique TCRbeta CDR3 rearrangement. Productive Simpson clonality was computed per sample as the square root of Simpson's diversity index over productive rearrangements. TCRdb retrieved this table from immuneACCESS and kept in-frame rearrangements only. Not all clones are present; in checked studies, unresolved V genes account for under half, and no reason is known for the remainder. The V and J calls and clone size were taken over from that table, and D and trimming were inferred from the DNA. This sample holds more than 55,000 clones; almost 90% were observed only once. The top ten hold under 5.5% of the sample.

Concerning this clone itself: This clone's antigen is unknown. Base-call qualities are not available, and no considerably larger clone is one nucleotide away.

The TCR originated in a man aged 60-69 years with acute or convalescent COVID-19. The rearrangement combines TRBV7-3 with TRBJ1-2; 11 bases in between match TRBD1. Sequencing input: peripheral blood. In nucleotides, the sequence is TGTGCCAGCAGCCCCGGGACAGGGGGCTATGGCTACACCTTC. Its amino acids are CASSPGTGGYGYTF.